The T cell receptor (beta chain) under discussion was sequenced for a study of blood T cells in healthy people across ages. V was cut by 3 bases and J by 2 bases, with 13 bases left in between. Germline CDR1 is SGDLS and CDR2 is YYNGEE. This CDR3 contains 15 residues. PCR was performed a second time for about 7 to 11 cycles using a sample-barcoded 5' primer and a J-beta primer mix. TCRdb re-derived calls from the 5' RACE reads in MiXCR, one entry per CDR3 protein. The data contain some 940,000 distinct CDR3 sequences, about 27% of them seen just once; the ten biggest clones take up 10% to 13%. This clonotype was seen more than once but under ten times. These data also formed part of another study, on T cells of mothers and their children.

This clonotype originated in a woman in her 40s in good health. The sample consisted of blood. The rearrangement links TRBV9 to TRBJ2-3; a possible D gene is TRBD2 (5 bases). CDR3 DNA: TGTGCCAGCAGCGAGGACTTGCGCATCACAGATACGCAGTATTTT. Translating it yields CASSEDLRITDTQYF.